This entry describes one TCR beta chain. In its sample, this clonotype was seen many times. The antigen it binds to is not known. Base-call qualities are not available, and no considerably larger clone is one nucleotide away. This sample stems from a study of T cells in Graves' hyperthyroidism and ophthalmopathy (dated by TCRdb to the late 2010s). Some background on the complete study: Peripheral blood samples were taken at the time of initial diagnosis, prior to any treatment. A discovery cohort of around 100 patients, 43 with Graves' ophthalmopathy and roughly 59 with stable Graves' hyperthyroidism, was used to find distinguishing TCR V-J signatures. An independent validation cohort of under 20 hyperthyroidism patients and about 16 patients who later progressed to ophthalmopathy tested prospective prediction of ophthalmopathy. For training and testing, the 110 or so patients in the discovery cohort were randomly divided in a 7:3 ratio. In addition, the study compared T-cell repertoires in thyroid tissue and in blood from six Graves' hyperthyroidism patients. After sampling, hyperthyroidism patients received methimazole starting at 30 mg daily, and ophthalmopathy patients received high-dose intravenous methylprednisolone. TCR Vbeta CDR3 sequencing of 140 or so peripheral blood samples (over 40 ophthalmopathy, over 70 hyperthyroidism and around 17 progressor patients) is reported in the paper.

A patient counted as having stable Graves' hyperthyroidism if no progression to ophthalmopathy occurred over 18 months of follow-up. Hyperthyroidism patients were newly diagnosed, with disease duration under 2 months, and aged 18 to 65 years. The study excluded patients with uncontrolled infections, other autoimmune diseases, pregnancy or lactation. Diagnoses were established on the basis of clinical symptoms, serum thyroxine and TRAb, thyroid ultrasound, and orbital computed tomography. PBMCs were isolated from 8 to 10 ml of fresh peripheral blood by Ficoll-Paque density gradient centrifugation. Total RNA was extracted using Trizol reagent, and RNA quality was assessed on an Agilent 2100 Bioanalyzer. TCR beta CDR3 regions were amplified from RNA transcripts. For the first round of RT-PCR on the TCR CDR3, the HTBI primer set was used together with the Qiagen OneStep RT-PCR kit. A second multiplex PCR round built the libraries, followed by size selection and purification. Sequencing of the libraries was done on an Illumina HiSeq2000 using paired-end 100 bp reads. The authors' analysis ran thus. SOAPnuke was used to process the raw data, with reads discarded if the reads contained adapters or uncalled bases, had a mean Phred below 15, or lacked an exact constant-primer or identifier match. COPE v1.2.5 was used to merge the high-quality paired reads, and each unique nucleotide sequence was defined as a clonotype. MiTCR v1.1 was used to align clonotypes to the IMGT TRBV, TRBD and TRBJ reference segments. The analysis was restricted to V-J combinations with a frequency above 0.0001, which together covered 99.2% of the repertoires. A TCS score was defined as the ratio of F50 (clonal expansion) to E x V (chaos), with BLOSUM62-based TCRdist applied between CDR3 peptides within each V-J. Welch's t-statistics and random forest reduced approximately 520 V-J features to under 15, which were used in a naive Bayes classifier (R e1071). In-frame beta chains were kept once TCRdb had trimmed the public reads at Q25 with fastp and called clones with MiXCR. Entries that share a CDR3 protein sequence are merged under the most common genes and DNA. The V and J calls follow TCRdb's processing rather than the paper's. Here the sample has around 340,000 distinct CDR3 sequences; approximately 16% occur a single time. The ten largest make up 33% of the sample.

Trimming takes 1 base from V and 5 bases from J, and the germline ends sit 10 bases apart. Its CDR3 holds 15 amino acids, cysteine through phenylalanine. This entry keeps only the CDR3 DNA: 45 bases, framed from base 1. CDR1 and CDR2 were assigned from the germline V gene as SGHRS and YFSETQ. The study at large found these results: A model built on a 13 V-J signature distinguished ophthalmopathy from stable hyperthyroidism, reaching about 88% sensitivity and around 81% specificity in cross-validation and 80%/75% in testing. During validation, the model predicted progression to ophthalmopathy a median of approximately 6.5 months ahead of onset, with around 71% sensitivity and 72% to 80% specificity. Sample size was not statistically predetermined, and blinding of investigators to group allocation was not performed. Blood samples also contained most of the expanded thyroid clonotypes (frequency above 0.001), which suggests that blood repertoires may reflect thyroid immune responses.

The chain was built from TRBV5-1 and TRBJ1-6, with the D segment identity uncertain. The specimen sequenced was blood. This clonotype originated in a man in his thirties or forties with Graves' hyperthyroidism. The DNA sequence reads TGCGCCAGCAGCTTGAACCCGGTGGATAATTCACCCCTCCACTTT. This gives the protein CASSLNPVDNSPLHF.